This record covers a single T cell receptor beta chain. Its antigen is undetermined. These data come from a study of identical twins. Each CDR3 protein gets one entry after TCRdb re-called the 5' RACE reads with MiXCR. The profile covers approximately 600,000 distinct CDR3 sequences, with more than 9% appearing a single time and under 3.5% taken by the ten largest. With 3 bases removed from V and 0 bases from J, the gap between germline ends came to 24 bases. Germline V lookup: CDR1 LNHNV, CDR2 YYDKDF (reference sequence). This CDR3 contains 19 residues. Study-wide results and caveats: Whereas memory repertoires showed no such difference, abundant cord blood beta clonotypes carried fewer insertions. Models came in too low on out-of-frame TCR alpha sharing in monozygotic twins.

Healthy Caucasians provided all donations. These same data were also listed under a study on yellow fever vaccine responses in identical twins.

The material sequenced was PBMCs. The clonotype was recovered from a woman under 30 in good health. V is TRBV15 and J is TRBJ2-7; a weak D match, TRBD1 (6 bases). CDR3 amino acids: CATSSVGAGTQDLSYEQYF. CDR3 DNA sequence: TGTGCCACCAGCAGCGTCGGAGCCGGGACACAGGATCTCTCCTACGAGCAGTACTTC.